Listed here are 27 T cell receptor beta chains from one sample, sequenced in a study of cytomegalovirus exposure and HLA in healthy donors. The PCR contained 60 Vbeta and 13 Jbeta primers. Profiled with immunoSEQ multiplex PCR; TCRdb holds only in-frame clones, not every one. The sample carries approximately 130,000 clones, about 80% recorded once. The sample consisted of PBMCs. These receptors were collected from a man aged 50 to 60 in good health and CMV-seronegative.

There are a few counts of this clone. The chain employs TRBV6-1 and TRBJ1-2; no definite D call. The CDR3 is 15 amino acids. Germline V CDR1 and CDR2: MNHNS, SASEGT. The V end lost 1 base, the J end lost 3 bases, and 12 bases lay between the germline ends. The CDR3 DNA sequence: TGTGCCAGCAGTGAAGGCGGCGGGAGGGACTATGGCTACACCTTC. Its translation: CASSEGGGRDYGYTF.

The V gene is TRBV2, the J gene TRBJ2-5, with D possibly TRBD2 on 8 matching bases. With 8 bases removed from V and 5 bases from J, the gap between germline ends came to 21 bases. This CDR3 has 15 residues. Germline V CDR1 and CDR2: SNHLY, FYNNEI. CDR3 DNA: TGTGCCAGCCTTGAGGGGGCGGGAGGAGAGGAGACCCAGTACTTC. Protein sequence: CASLEGAGGEETQYF.

The J gene is TRBJ1-1, the V gene TRBV10-2, with no clear D. The CDR3 spans 14 residues. Germline V CDR1 and CDR2: WSHSY, SAAADI. Trimming shortened V by 3 bases and J by 1 base, and 9 bases separated the two germline ends. CDR3 DNA sequence: TGCGCCAGCAGTGAAGACGCGGAGAACACTGAAGCTTTCTTT. It is translated as CASSEDAENTEAFF.

The chain has TRBV5-1 and TRBJ1-1; D gene unclear. Trimming cost V 2 bases and J 1 base, with 6 bases left between them. This CDR3 is 13 amino acids long. Germline CDR1 is SGHRS and CDR2 is YFSETQ. The CDR3 DNA is TGCGCCAGCAGCTTCGGGGAGAACACTGAAGCTTTCTTT. Its translation is CASSFGENTEAFF. The full variable domain, with the rest looked up from reference TRBV5-1 and TRBJ1-1, is KAGVTQTPRYLIKTRGQQVTLSCSPISGHRSVSWYQQTPGQGLQFLFEYFSETQRNKGNFPGRFSGRQFSNSRSEMNVSTLELGDSALYLCASSFGENTEAFFGQGTRLTVV.

This clone was counted only a few times. The chain uses TRBV7-2 and TRBJ2-3, with D possibly matching TRBD1 (6 bases). From germline, CDR1 is SGHTA and CDR2 FQGNSA. V gave up 1 base and J gave up 1 base, with 12 bases separating them. The CDR3 contains 16 residues. The CDR3 bases are TGTGCCAGCAGCTTAGTCGGGACAAGCCGCACAGATACGCAGTATTTT. Amino acid sequence: CASSLVGTSRTDTQYF.

This clone is a singleton in its sample. J is TRBJ2-5 and V is TRBV19; D is possibly TRBD2 (6 bases). Germline CDR1 is LNHDA and CDR2 is SQIVND (reference sequence). Trimming cost V 5 bases and J 2 bases, with 9 bases left between them. The CDR3 contains 13 residues. DNA for the CDR3: TGTGCCAGTAGTGGCGGGATACAAGAGACCCAGTACTTC. Protein product: CASSGGIQETQYF. Looking up the rest from reference TRBV19 and TRBJ2-5 gives the full variable domain: DGGITQSPKYLFRKEGQNVTLSCEQNLNHDAMYWYRQDPGQGLRLIYYSQIVNDFQKGDIAEGYSVSREKKESFPLTVTSAQKNPTAFYLCASSGGIQETQYFGPGTRLLVL.

The chain joins TRBV5-1 to TRBJ2-3; 9 bases are a match to TRBD2. CDR3 length: 16 amino acids. V was pared by 4 bases and J by 4 bases, with 10 bases of the junction left unmatched. Germline-derived CDR1 and CDR2 are SGHRS and YFSETQ. The CDR3 reads CASSPSGAGGSDTQYF. The DNA of the CDR3 is TGCGCCAGCAGCCCCAGTGGGGCGGGAGGGTCAGATACGCAGTATTTT.

The chain uses TRBV29-1 and TRBJ1-1, with 9 positions matching TRBD1. Germline V CDR1 and CDR2: SQVTM, ANQGSEA. The CDR3 has 13 residues. J lost 0 bases, V lost 7 bases, and 3 bases had no gene match. CDR3 nucleotides: TGCAGCGCGACAGGGGGAGTGAACACTGAAGCTTTCTTT. It translates to CSATGGVNTEAFF.

In its sample, this clone was seen once. The rearrangement uses TRBV7-6 and TRBJ2-5, with TRBD1 matching over 7 bases. This CDR3 is 18 amino acids long. J lost 4 bases, V lost 1 base, and 15 bases had no gene match. CDR1 SGHVS and CDR2 FNYEAQ come from the germline V gene. The CDR3 region has the DNA TGTGCCAGCAGCTTAGAACGTGGAACAGGGGTTCTTCGAGAGACCCAGTACTTC. Translation: CASSLERGTGVLRETQYF.

The CDR3 loop is CASSTPSTSVGNEQFF. CDR3 nucleotides: TGTGCCAGCAGTACTCCCTCGACTAGCGTCGGAAATGAGCAGTTCTTC. This chain links TRBV28 with TRBJ2-1, with 8 positions matching TRBD2. The CDR3 extends over 16 amino acids. After removal of 5 bases from V and 7 bases from J, the junction contained 13 bases not matched to a gene. Per the germline V gene, CDR1 is MDHEN and CDR2 is SYDVKM.

The chain employs TRBV6-1 and TRBJ2-7, with a possible D match to TRBD1 (6 bases). CDR3 length: 12 residues. The germline CDR1 and CDR2 sequences are MNHNS and SASEGT. V lost 6 bases and J lost 3, with 9 bases in between. The DNA for the CDR3 is TGTGCCAGCAGGTCGGACAGCTACGAGCAGTACTTC. This gives the protein CASRSDSYEQYF.

The chain joins TRBV18 to TRBJ2-7; the D is unclear. CDR1 is KGHSH, CDR2 LQKENI, per germline. V was trimmed by 2 bases and J by 5 bases, leaving 7 bases between them. CDR3 length: 12 residues. This CDR3 is CASSPESHEQYF. Written as DNA, the CDR3 is TGTGCCAGCTCACCAGAAAGCCACGAGCAGTACTTC.

The chain joins TRBV5-6 to TRBJ2-5, with unresolved D. This CDR3 region has 13 residues. Germline CDR1 is SGHDT and CDR2 is YYEEEE. V lost 4 bases and J lost 9, with 16 bases in between. CDR3 in amino acids: CASSPKLQEPQYF. In nucleotides, the CDR3 is TGTGCCAGCAGCCCAAAGCTCCAAGAACCCCAGTACTTC.

The chain couples TRBV2 to TRBJ2-7; perhaps TRBD1 as D (5 bases). The ends were cut back, 4 bases at V and 3 bases at J, with 13 bases in the middle. The germline CDR1 and CDR2 sequences are SNHLY and FYNNEI. CDR3 length equals 14 residues. CDR3 nucleotide sequence: TGTGCCAGCAGTGCAGATGGCAGGGACTACGAGCAGTACTTC. It encodes CASSADGRDYEQYF. Filled out from reference TRBV2 and TRBJ2-7, the complete variable domain reads EPEVTQTPSHQVTQMGQEVILRCVPISNHLYFYWYRQILGQKVEFLVSFYNNEISEKSEIFDDQFSVERPDGSNFTLKIRSTKLEDSAMYFCASSADGRDYEQYFGPGTRLTVT.

The V and J genes are TRBV6-5 and TRBJ1-2; D remains unclear. Germline V CDR1 and CDR2: MNHEY, SVGAGI. Between the trimmed V and J ends, which lost 7 bases and 7 bases, there was a span of 13 bases. This CDR3 is 12 amino acids long. The CDR3 coding sequence is TGTGCCAGCACTTCGGGGATGGGTGGCTACACCTTC. It encodes CASTSGMGGYTF.

The DNA of the CDR3 is TGTGCCAGCAGCCATTGGACAGACTTCTCTGGGGCCAACGTCCTGACTTTC. This gives the protein CASSHWTDFSGANVLTF. V gene TRBV7-2 combines with J gene TRBJ2-6; perhaps TRBD1 as D (6 bases). The germline gives CDR1 SGHTA, CDR2 FQGNSA. V lost 5 bases and J lost 0, with 14 bases in between. The CDR3 contains 17 residues.

The chain carries TRBV6-6 and TRBJ2-1, with D possibly being TRBD1 (5 bases). V lost 6 bases and J 3 bases, leaving 9 bases between the germline ends. The CDR3 loop spans 13 amino acids. The germline gives CDR1 MNHNY, CDR2 SVGAGI (reference sequence). CDR3 region: CASRRDSYNEQFF. CDR3 DNA sequence: TGTGCCAGCAGACGCGACAGCTACAATGAGCAGTTCTTC.

Concerning this clone itself: At the DNA level, this CDR3 is encoded by other sequences in the same sample as well. The gene calls are TRBV2 and TRBJ2-1; TRBD1 agrees at 8 bases. This CDR3 comprises 15 residues. Germline V lookup: CDR1 SNHLY, CDR2 FYNNEI. Trimming at V came to 5 bases and at J to 6 bases, leaving 9 bases not matched to a gene. CDR3 amino acids: CASSPPGTGVNEQFF. CDR3 sequence (DNA): TGTGCCAGCAGTCCCCCCGGGACAGGAGTCAATGAGCAGTTCTTC. Based on the CDR3 plus reference TRBV2 and TRBJ2-1, the full variable domain is EPEVTQTPSHQVTQMGQEVILRCVPISNHLYFYWYRQILGQKVEFLVSFYNNEISEKSEIFDDQFSVERPDGSNFTLKIRSTKLEDSAMYFCASSPPGTGVNEQFFGPGTRLTVL.

The CDR3 sequence: CASSIGDRTGWTQYF. The CDR3 nucleotides are TGCGCCAGCAGCATCGGGGACAGGACCGGGTGGACGCAGTATTTT. The rearrangement uses TRBV5-1 and TRBJ2-3; 8 bases are shared with TRBD1. This CDR3 spans 15 amino acids. Germline trimming cut 4 bases from V and 9 bases from J; bases unmatched to any gene: 13. Germline CDR1 is SGHRS and CDR2 is YFSETQ.

The chain joins TRBV14 to TRBJ1-1; D gene unclear. V was trimmed by 1 base and J by 1 base, leaving 4 bases between them. The CDR3 is 13 residues long. CDR1 and CDR2 from the germline V gene are SGHDN and FVKESK. CDR3 sequence reads: CASSQAGNTEAFF. DNA of the CDR3: TGTGCCAGCAGCCAAGCCGGGAACACTGAAGCTTTCTTT.

The genes are TRBV7-2 and TRBJ2-7; TRBD1 matches 7 bases. Trimming cost V 5 bases and J 7 bases; bases outside gene matches: 11. Per germline, CDR1 SGHTA and CDR2 FQGNSA. This CDR3 spans 14 amino acids. The CDR3: CASSLGTALGEQYF. CDR3 coding DNA: TGTGCCAGCAGCCTAGGGACAGCGCTGGGGGAGCAGTACTTC.

The V gene is TRBV7-9, the J gene TRBJ2-1; D remains ambiguous. The germline V gene encodes CDR1 SEHNR and CDR2 FQNEAQ (reference sequence). Trimming shortened V by 2 bases and J by 10 bases, and 15 bases separated the two germline ends. The CDR3 consists of 14 residues. The CDR3 sequence: CASSLLRESREQFF. CDR3 in DNA: TGTGCCAGCAGCTTACTGCGCGAGTCACGGGAGCAGTTCTTC.

The rearrangement joins TRBV25-1 to TRBJ2-3; 9 positions agree with TRBD1. J was trimmed by 0 bases and V by 7 bases; bases with no gene match: 5. CDR3 length equals 15 residues. Germline CDR1 reads MGHDK; CDR2 reads SYGVNS. The CDR3 coding sequence is TGTGCCAGCACCGGGACAGGGAGAAGCACAGATACGCAGTATTTT. Translated, it gives CASTGTGRSTDTQYF.

This sequence joins TRBV7-2 and TRBJ2-7, with D perhaps TRBD1 (6 bases). Trimming left V 5 bases short and J 0 bases short, with 11 bases between. CDR3 length: 14 residues. The germline V gene encodes CDR1 SGHTA and CDR2 FQGNSA. The CDR3 nucleotides are TGTGCCAGCAGCCGGGACACTAGCTCCTACGAGCAGTACTTC. It encodes CASSRDTSSYEQYF.

The chain recombines TRBV6-5 with TRBJ2-7, with 9 bases aligning to TRBD1. Germline V gives CDR1 MNHEY, CDR2 SVGAGI. J was trimmed by 2 bases and V by 6 bases; bases with no gene match: 5. The CDR3 contains 14 residues. CDR3 loop: CASRGQGTAYEQYF. The CDR3 DNA reads as TGTGCCAGCAGGGGACAGGGTACGGCCTACGAGCAGTACTTC.

The J gene is TRBJ2-7, the V gene TRBV6-5; D may be TRBD1 (6 bases). Per the germline V gene, CDR1 is MNHEY and CDR2 is SVGAGI. This CDR3 is 11 amino acids long. V gave up 3 bases and J gave up 10 bases, with 10 bases separating them. CDR3 bases: TGTGCCAGCAGTTATGGACAGAGACAGTACTTC. Translating gives CASSYGQRQYF.

This clone was detected only once. V usage is TRBV6-6 and J usage is TRBJ2-1, with TRBD2 identical over 7 bases. This CDR3 contains 13 residues. Germline V gene data show CDR1 as MNHNY and CDR2 as SVGAGI (reference sequence). V trimming: 7 bases; J trimming: 5 bases; junction bases outside the gene matches: 5. The CDR3 bases are TGTGCCAGCAAGGCGGGGAGGGACAATGAGCAGTTCTTC. It encodes CASKAGRDNEQFF.